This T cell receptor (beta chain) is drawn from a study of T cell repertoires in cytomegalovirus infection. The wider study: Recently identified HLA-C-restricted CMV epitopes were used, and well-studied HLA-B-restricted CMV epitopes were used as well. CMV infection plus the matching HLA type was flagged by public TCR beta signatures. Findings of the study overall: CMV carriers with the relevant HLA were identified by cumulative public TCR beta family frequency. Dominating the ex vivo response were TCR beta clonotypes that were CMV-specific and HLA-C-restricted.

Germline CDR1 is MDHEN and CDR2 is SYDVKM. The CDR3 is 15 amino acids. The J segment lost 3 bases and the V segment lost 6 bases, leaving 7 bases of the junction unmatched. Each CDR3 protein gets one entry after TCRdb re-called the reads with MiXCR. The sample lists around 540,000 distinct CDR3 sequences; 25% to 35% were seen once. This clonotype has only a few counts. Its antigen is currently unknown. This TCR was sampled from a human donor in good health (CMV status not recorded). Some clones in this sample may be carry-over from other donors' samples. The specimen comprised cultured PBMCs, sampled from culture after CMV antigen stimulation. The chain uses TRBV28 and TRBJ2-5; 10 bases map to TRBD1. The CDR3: CASSLPGTGEETQYF. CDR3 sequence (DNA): TGTGCCAGCAGCCTACCGGGGACAGGGGAAGAGACCCAGTACTTC.